Each of the 13 T cell receptor beta chains below was sequenced from the same sample in a study of T-cell memory formation after mild COVID-19. TCRdb passed the 5' RACE reads through MiXCR, listing each CDR3 protein once. The sample consists of under 40,000 distinct CDR3 sequences, 6.1% of them appearing once. Specimen: PBMCs or a T cell subset sorted from them (not recorded which). Every receptor here comes from an adult who had mild COVID-19 (a few samples of this study predate the infection). Cell type and time point are not known.

The rearrangement links TRBV2 to TRBJ2-1; 11 nucleotides agree with TRBD2. V gave up 4 bases and J gave up 4 bases; unmatched junction bases: 3. This CDR3 has 15 residues. Germline CDR1 and CDR2: SNHLY and FYNNEI. CDR3 sequence reads: CASSVSGGVYNEQFF. CDR3 sequence (DNA): TGTGCCAGCAGTGTTAGCGGGGGGGTTTACAATGAGCAGTTCTTC.

The V call is TRBV18, the J call TRBJ1-2; D is perhaps TRBD1 (5 bases). The V gene's germline CDR1 is KGHSH and CDR2 LQKENI. The CDR3 sequence is 14 residues long. Trimming cost V 2 bases and J 6 bases, with 13 bases left between them. The CDR3 sequence is CASSPKRGANGYTF. The DNA for the CDR3 is TGTGCCAGCTCACCAAAGAGGGGCGCAAATGGCTACACCTTC.

The table lists this clonotype with a few counts. V is TRBV30 and J is TRBJ2-3; TRBD2 aligns across 11 bases. V shed 3 bases and J 4 bases; nucleotides not matched to a gene: 6. Germline values: CDR1 GTSNPN, CDR2 SVGIG (reference sequence). The CDR3 is 15 residues long. The CDR3 sequence is CAWSPGLAEADTQYF. In DNA, the CDR3 is TGTGCCTGGAGCCCGGGACTAGCGGAGGCAGATACGCAGTATTTT.

This clonotype showed up just a few times. V gene TRBV30 combines with J gene TRBJ1-3, with D perhaps TRBD1 (6 bases). This CDR3 comprises 16 residues. The V gene lost 5 bases and the J gene lost 0 bases, with 17 bases spanning the gap. The germline V gene encodes CDR1 GTSNPN and CDR2 SVGIG (reference sequence). The CDR3 DNA reads as TGTGCCTGGGTATCCGGGACAAAAAACTCTGGAAACACCATATATTTT. Translated, it gives CAWVSGTKNSGNTIYF.

This clonotype was picked up many times. V usage is TRBV11-2 and J usage is TRBJ2-1; weak D call: TRBD2 (5 bases). In germline, CDR1 is SGHAT, CDR2 FQNNGV. V was clipped by 1 base and J by 7 bases, with 17 bases between them. This CDR3 is 16 amino acids long. CDR3 amino acids: CASSLVRMGAVNEQFF. The CDR3, as DNA: TGTGCCAGCAGCTTAGTTCGTATGGGAGCGGTAAATGAGCAGTTCTTC.

In its sample, this clonotype was seen a few times. The chain has TRBV20-1 and TRBJ1-4, with a possible D match to TRBD1 (6 bases). V lost 4 bases to trimming and J lost 8 bases, with 17 bases between them. There are 14 residues in the CDR3. CDR1 and CDR2 from the germline V gene are DFQATT and SNEGSKA (reference sequence). This CDR3 reads CSAINPGAGEKLFF. The CDR3 nucleotides read TGCAGTGCTATCAACCCGGGGGCCGGAGAAAAACTGTTTTTT.

The rearrangement joins TRBV28 to TRBJ2-2, with D tentatively TRBD1 (7 bases). V lost 10 bases and J lost 1, with 13 bases in between. The CDR3 is 14 residues long. From germline, CDR1 is MDHEN and CDR2 SYDVKM. The CDR3 protein is CAIGGQMNTGELFF. CDR3 sequence (DNA): TGTGCCATCGGGGGACAGATGAACACCGGGGAGCTGTTTTTT.

This clonotype was seen at least ten times. The J gene is TRBJ2-3, the V gene TRBV7-2; D is unclear. Per germline, CDR1 SGHTA and CDR2 FQGNSA. V lost 7 bases and J lost 4, with 12 bases in between. This CDR3 contains 13 residues. The CDR3 sequence is CASTVLPADTQYF. In DNA, the CDR3 is TGTGCCAGCACCGTGCTGCCGGCAGATACGCAGTATTTT.

This clonotype came up many times. This chain joins TRBV2 and TRBJ2-7, with D possibly being TRBD1 or TRBD2 (5 bases each). Germline-derived CDR1 and CDR2 are SNHLY and FYNNEI. The V and J ends lost 6 bases and 0 bases respectively, with 12 bases between them. The CDR3 contains 14 residues. The CDR3 coding sequence is TGTGCCAGCAGATGGGACCTCAGCTCCTACGAGCAGTACTTC. This codes for CASRWDLSSYEQYF.

This clonotype was seen once. The gene calls are TRBV4-1 and TRBJ2-1; perhaps TRBD2 as D (6 bases). The V gene's germline CDR1 is MGHRA and CDR2 YSYEKL. The V and J ends lost 2 bases and 10 bases respectively, with 12 bases between them. This CDR3 has 13 residues. CDR3 protein: CASSQQAGLEQFF. CDR3 DNA: TGCGCCAGCAGCCAACAAGCGGGCCTCGAGCAGTTCTTC.

This rearrangement joins TRBV5-1 to TRBJ1-2, with D perhaps matching TRBD1 (5 bases). The CDR3 is 13 residues long. Between the trimmed V and J ends, which lost 0 bases and 5 bases, there was a span of 8 bases. Per the germline V gene, CDR1 is SGHRS and CDR2 is YFSETQ. CDR3 coding DNA: TGCGCCAGCAGCTTGGACAGGCTTTATGGCTACACCTTC. Its protein product is CASSLDRLYGYTF.

The V call is TRBV5-1, the J call TRBJ1-4; unclear D gene. CDR1 SGHRS and CDR2 YFSETQ come from the germline V gene. Deletions cut 4 bases from V and 12 bases from J, with 16 bases between. The CDR3 spans 13 residues. The CDR3 reads CASSPQDEAELFF. CDR3 sequence (DNA): TGCGCCAGCAGCCCCCAGGACGAGGCAGAACTGTTTTTT.

V gene TRBV7-9 combines with J gene TRBJ1-1; D is undetermined. V lost 2 bases to trimming and J lost 4 bases, with 14 bases between them. This CDR3 has 15 amino acids. From germline, CDR1 is SEHNR and CDR2 FQNEAQ (reference sequence). The CDR3 loop reads CASSLMAGMGTEAFF. The CDR3 DNA reads as TGTGCCAGCAGCTTAATGGCGGGGATGGGCACTGAAGCTTTCTTT. Filled out from reference TRBV7-9 and TRBJ1-1, the complete variable domain reads DTGVSQNPRHKITKRGQNVTFRCDPISEHNRLYWYRQTLGQGPEFLTYFQNEAQLEKSRLLSDRFSAERPKGSFSTLEIQRTEQGDSAMYLCASSLMAGMGTEAFFGQGTRLTVV.